This TCR beta chain comes out of a study of cytomegalovirus exposure and HLA in healthy donors. Looking at the study overall: Early release data held about 85 million unique TCRs from HLA-typed donors.

All donors participated as healthy donors of bone marrow. PCR amplification relied on 60 Vbeta primers (plus 13 Jbeta primers). Produced via immunoSEQ multiplex PCR; TCRdb's table is partial and in-frame only. In the table there are about 180,000 clones, roughly 75% of which are singletons. On this clone: What it binds is unknown.

CDR1 LNHDA and CDR2 SQIVND come from the germline V gene (reference sequence). The CDR3 runs to 14 residues. Trimming took 5 bases from V and 2 from J; bases not matched to a gene: 6. Overall study results and limits: Researchers reported in a later analysis that a missense DCLRE1C variant was tied to TCR beta V- and J-gene trimming. Most TCR sequences showed up rarely, but some public TCRs showed up in many donors.

This rearrangement joins TRBV19 to TRBJ2-7; TRBD1 aligns across 7 bases. The sample was PBMCs. This TCR derives from a woman aged 25 to 39 in good health and CMV-seronegative. The CDR3 region is CASSSWDSPYEQYF. The CDR3 DNA sequence: TGTGCCAGTAGTTCGTGGGACAGTCCCTACGAGCAGTACTTC.